This T cell receptor beta chain was recorded in a study of blood T cells in healthy people across ages. Each donor had 8.5 to 10 milliliters of peripheral blood drawn. Study findings and constraints: It was held that diversity estimates obtained from one million T cells represented underestimates.

With respect to this clonotype: Its antigen remains unknown.

A second PCR of 7 to 11 cycles used a sample-barcoded 5' primer and a J-beta primer mix. TCRdb re-derived calls from the 5' RACE reads in MiXCR, one entry per CDR3 protein. Among roughly 550,000 distinct CDR3 sequences listed, approximately 25% were seen once. This CDR3 contains 14 residues. The germline V gene encodes CDR1 MNHEY and CDR2 SVGEGT. The ends were cut back, 8 bases at V and 5 bases at J, with 15 bases in the middle. A further study also used this sample, focusing on T cells of mothers and their children. That source adds: The donors comprised five or six children and their three healthy Caucasian mothers. Over 8 million reads per mother and roughly 3 million per child were obtained.

The chain links TRBV6-2 or TRBV6-3 to TRBJ2-2; D is undetermined. This sequence was found in a boy under 18 in good health. The sequenced material came from blood. CDR3 bases: TGTGCCAGCCGAGACAATTTTGAGACCGGGGAGCTGTTTTTT. Amino acid sequence: CASRDNFETGELFF.